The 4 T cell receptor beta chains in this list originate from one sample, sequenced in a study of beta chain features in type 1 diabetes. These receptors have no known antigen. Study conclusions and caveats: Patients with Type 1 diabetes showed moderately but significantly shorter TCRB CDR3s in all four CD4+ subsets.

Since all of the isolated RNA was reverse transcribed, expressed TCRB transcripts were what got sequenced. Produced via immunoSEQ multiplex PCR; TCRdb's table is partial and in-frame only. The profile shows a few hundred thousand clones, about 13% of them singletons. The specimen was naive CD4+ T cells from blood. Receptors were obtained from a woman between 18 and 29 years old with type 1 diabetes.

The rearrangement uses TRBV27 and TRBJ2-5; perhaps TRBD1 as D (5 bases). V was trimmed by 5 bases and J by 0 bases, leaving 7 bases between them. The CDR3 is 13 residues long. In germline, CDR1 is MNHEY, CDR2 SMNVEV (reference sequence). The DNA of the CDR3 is TGTGCCAGCAGTCCAGGGTACCAAGAGACCCAGTACTTC. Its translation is CASSPGYQETQYF.

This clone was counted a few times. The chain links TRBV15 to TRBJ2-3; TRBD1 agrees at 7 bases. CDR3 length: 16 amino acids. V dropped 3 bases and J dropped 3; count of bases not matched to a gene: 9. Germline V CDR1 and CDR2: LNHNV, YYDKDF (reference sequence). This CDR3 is CATSRGGSGGTDTQYF. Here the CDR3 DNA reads TGTGCCACCAGCAGGGGTGGGTCAGGGGGAACAGATACGCAGTATTTT.

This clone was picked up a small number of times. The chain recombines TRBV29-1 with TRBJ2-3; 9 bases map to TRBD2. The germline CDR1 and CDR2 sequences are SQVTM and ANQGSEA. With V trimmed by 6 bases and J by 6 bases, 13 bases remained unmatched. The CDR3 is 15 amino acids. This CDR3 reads CSVVRTAGGRDTQYF. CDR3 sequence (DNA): TGCAGCGTCGTCCGGACAGCGGGAGGCAGGGATACGCAGTATTTT.

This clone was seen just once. CDR3 nucleotide sequence: TGTGCCAGCAGCTTAACGGGAAAAGGTGAAGCTTTCTTT. Residues: CASSLTGKGEAFF. The rearrangement links TRBV11-2 to TRBJ1-1; D unresolved. This CDR3 spans 13 amino acids. Trimming stripped 2 bases from V and 7 bases from J, with 11 bases between. Germline-derived CDR1 and CDR2 are SGHAT and FQNNGV.